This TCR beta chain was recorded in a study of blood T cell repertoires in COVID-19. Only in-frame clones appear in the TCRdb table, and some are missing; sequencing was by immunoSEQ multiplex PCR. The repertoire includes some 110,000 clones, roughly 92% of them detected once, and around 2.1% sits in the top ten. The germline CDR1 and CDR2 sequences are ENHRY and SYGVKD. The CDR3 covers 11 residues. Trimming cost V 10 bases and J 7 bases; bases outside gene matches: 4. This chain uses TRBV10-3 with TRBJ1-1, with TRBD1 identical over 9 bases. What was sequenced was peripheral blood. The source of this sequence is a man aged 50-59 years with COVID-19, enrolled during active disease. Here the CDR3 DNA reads TGTGCCAGCGGACAGGGGAATGAAGCTTTCTTT. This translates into CASGQGNEAFF.